Here is one TCR beta chain with its context. As yet, its antigen is unknown. The CDR3 spans 14 residues. Germline-derived CDR1 and CDR2 are LNHDA and SQIVND (reference sequence). Unmatched junction bases numbered 5, after V lost 6 bases and J lost 5 bases. The sample is drawn from a study of cytomegalovirus exposure and HLA in healthy donors. On the study more broadly: Of roughly 400 genotyped donors, about 81% clustered with self-reported Caucasian donors. Findings and limits, study-wide: For most TCR beta V segments, an earlier analysis put the productive rate at about 87% or about 30% of the time.

The PCR contained 60 Vbeta and 13 Jbeta primers. Measured with immunoSEQ multiplex PCR; TCRdb has only the in-frame clones, and not every one. The data hold roughly 100,000 clones, with around 75% observed a single time. The sample was PBMCs. The receptor comes from a man aged 35-49 years in good health and CMV-seronegative. The chain combines TRBV19 with TRBJ1-2; 11 nucleotides agree with TRBD1. CDR3 sequence (DNA): TGTGCCAGTAGGGACCGGGACAGGGGGTATGGCTACACCTTC. This sequence encodes CASRDRDRGYGYTF. Full variable domain (rest looked up from reference TRBV19 and TRBJ1-2): DGGITQSPKYLFRKEGQNVTLSCEQNLNHDAMYWYRQDPGQGLRLIYYSQIVNDFQKGDIAEGYSVSREKKESFPLTVTSAQKNPTAFYLCASRDRDRGYGYTFGSGTRLTVV.